Below, one T cell receptor (beta chain) is given with its context. An end of the junction differs from the germline gene, which may be a read error. A second roughly 7 to 12 cycle PCR used barcoded and J-beta primers. Each sample provided no less than 2.5 million CDR3-containing paired-end reads. TCRdb reprocessed the 5' RACE reads with MiXCR, giving one entry per CDR3 protein. Among about 560,000 distinct CDR3 sequences, around a quarter were seen once, and the ten largest hold approximately 3.3%. The CDR3 has 14 residues. Germline CDR1 SGHDN, CDR2 FVKESK. The data belong to a study of blood T cells in healthy people across ages. This same sample was also taken into another study, of T cells of mothers and their children.

The sample taken for sequencing was blood. The source of this sequence is a boy younger than 10 in good health. V usage is TRBV14 and J usage is TRBJ1-1; the D is unclear. CDR3 nucleotide sequence: TGTGCCAACAGCCAAGCCGGCGCTAACACTGAAGCTTTCTTT. Translating it yields CANSQAGANTEAFF. Complete variable domain (other parts from reference TRBV14 and TRBJ1-1): EAGVTQFPSHSVIEKGQTVTLRCDPISGHDNLYWYRRVMGKEIKFLLHFVKESKQDESGMPNNRFLAERTGGTYSTLKVQPAELEDSGVYFCANSQAGANTEAFFGQGTRLTVV.